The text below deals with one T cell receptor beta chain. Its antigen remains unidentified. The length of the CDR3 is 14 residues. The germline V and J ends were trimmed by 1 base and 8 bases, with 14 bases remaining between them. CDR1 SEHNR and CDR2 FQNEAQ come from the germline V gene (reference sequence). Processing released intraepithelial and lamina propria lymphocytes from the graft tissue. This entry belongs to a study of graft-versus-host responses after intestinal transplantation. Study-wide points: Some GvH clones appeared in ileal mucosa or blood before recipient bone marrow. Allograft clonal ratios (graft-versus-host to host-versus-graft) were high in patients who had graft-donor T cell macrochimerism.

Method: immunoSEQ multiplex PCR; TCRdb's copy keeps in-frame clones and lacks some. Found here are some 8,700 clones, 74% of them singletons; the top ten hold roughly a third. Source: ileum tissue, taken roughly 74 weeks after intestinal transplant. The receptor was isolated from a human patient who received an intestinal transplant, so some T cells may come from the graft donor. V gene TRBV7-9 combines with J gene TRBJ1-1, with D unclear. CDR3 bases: TGTGCCAGCAGCTTAGGGCGGGAAACCCCCGAAGCTTTCTTT. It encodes CASSLGRETPEAFF.